This T cell receptor (beta chain) emerged from a study of identical twins. Whole-study results and caveats: The study found excess low generation probability among twin-shared out-of-frame alpha sequences.

cDNA molecules carried unique molecular identifiers, and template switching added a universal primer site. One entry per CDR3 protein results from TCRdb running MiXCR on the 5' RACE reads. This table holds roughly 500,000 distinct CDR3 sequences, about 20% found once. This CDR3 comprises 16 residues. In germline, CDR1 is MNHNS, CDR2 SASEGT. The trim removed 6 bases at V and 5 bases at J, leaving 14 bases unmatched. Comments on this clonotype: The antigen remains undetermined.

This sample was also put to use in a study of T cells expressing NK-cell markers. As that study records: Eight donors were sequenced, seven testing HCMV-seropositive and one testing seronegative.

The sample comprised CD4+ T cells sorted from blood. This chain joins TRBV6-1 and TRBJ2-7; 9 bases agree with TRBD1. This clonotype was sampled from a young woman in good health. CDR3 DNA sequence: TGTGCCAGCAGCTCCTTATCGGACAGGGGATCTCACGAGCAGTACTTC. This encodes CASSSLSDRGSHEQYF.